Listed below are T cell receptor beta chains from one sample, sequenced in a study of cytomegalovirus exposure and HLA in healthy donors. Clones were sequenced by immunoSEQ multiplex PCR, and TCRdb holds only the in-frame ones, with some missing. This table has around 89,000 clones, 81% appearing once. The sequenced sample consisted of PBMCs. The receptors shown here come from a girl aged 2-10 years in good health and CMV-seropositive. CDR3s include the opening cysteine and the closing phenylalanine or tryptophan. A D gene is named only where the DNA matches it firmly. Only part of the rows carry a size: once, few, many, or a class if the clone is expanded.

.	TRBJ1-1	.	14	TRBV5-1	TGCGCCAGCGATAAGACAGGTGGGAACACTGAAGCTTTCTTT	CASDKTGGNTEAFF
.	TRBJ2-7	.	13	TRBV28	TGTGCCAGCAGTTTATTCCAGCGATACGAGCAGTACTTC	CASSLFQRYEQYF
.	TRBJ2-1	few	12	TRBV27	TGTGCCAGCAGTTTCGGGGGCAATGAGCAGTTCTTC	CASSFGGNEQFF
TRBD2	TRBJ2-3	.	17	TRBV7-2	TGTGCCAGCAGCTTAGCATCGTTACTAGCGGGAGCAGATACGCAGTATTTT	CASSLASLLAGADTQYF
TRBD2	TRBJ2-7	.	15	TRBV28	TGTGCCAGCAGTGCCGTGTGGGGGGGGTCCTACGAGCAGTACTTC	CASSAVWGGSYEQYF
.	TRBJ2-2	once	14	TRBV19	TGTGCCAGTATTGGAGAGATGGGTGGCGGGGAGCTGTTTTTT	CASIGEMGGGELFF
.	TRBJ2-7	.	15	TRBV5-6	TGTGCCAGCAGCTTGATGAGGGCATTTAAGTACGAGCAGTACTTC	CASSLMRAFKYEQYF
TRBD2	TRBJ2-1	.	17	TRBV10-3	TGTGCCATCAGTGACCCCAGCGGGAGGGTCGGTGATAATGAGCAGTTCTTC	CAISDPSGRVGDNEQFF
TRBD1	TRBJ1-2	few	18	TRBV28	TGTGCCAGCAGTTACCTAGGGCTCAGGGGGCCCAACCAGTATGGCTACACCTTC	CASSYLGLRGPNQYGYTF
TRBD1	TRBJ2-1	.	15	TRBV5-1	TGCGCCAGCAGCTTGGAGGGACAGGGGTACGATGAGCAGTTCTTC	CASSLEGQGYDEQFF
.	TRBJ2-1	.	14	TRBV5-1	TGCGCCAGCAACGGCGGGGCGGCTTACAATGAGCAGTTCTTC	CASNGGAAYNEQFF